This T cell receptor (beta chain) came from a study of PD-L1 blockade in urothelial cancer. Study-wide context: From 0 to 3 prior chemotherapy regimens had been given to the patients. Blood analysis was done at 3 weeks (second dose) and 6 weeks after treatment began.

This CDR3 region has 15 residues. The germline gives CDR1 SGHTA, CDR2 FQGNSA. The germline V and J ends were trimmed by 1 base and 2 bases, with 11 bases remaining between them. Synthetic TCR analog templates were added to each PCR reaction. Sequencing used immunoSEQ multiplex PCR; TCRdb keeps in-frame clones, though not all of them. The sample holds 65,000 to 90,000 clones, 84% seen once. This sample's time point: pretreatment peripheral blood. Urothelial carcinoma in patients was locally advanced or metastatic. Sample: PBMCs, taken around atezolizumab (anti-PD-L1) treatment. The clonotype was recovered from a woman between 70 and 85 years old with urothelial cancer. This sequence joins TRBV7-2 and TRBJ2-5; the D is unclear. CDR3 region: CASSLVSTHQETQYF. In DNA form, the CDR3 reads TGTGCCAGCAGCTTAGTTTCCACTCATCAAGAGACCCAGTACTTC.